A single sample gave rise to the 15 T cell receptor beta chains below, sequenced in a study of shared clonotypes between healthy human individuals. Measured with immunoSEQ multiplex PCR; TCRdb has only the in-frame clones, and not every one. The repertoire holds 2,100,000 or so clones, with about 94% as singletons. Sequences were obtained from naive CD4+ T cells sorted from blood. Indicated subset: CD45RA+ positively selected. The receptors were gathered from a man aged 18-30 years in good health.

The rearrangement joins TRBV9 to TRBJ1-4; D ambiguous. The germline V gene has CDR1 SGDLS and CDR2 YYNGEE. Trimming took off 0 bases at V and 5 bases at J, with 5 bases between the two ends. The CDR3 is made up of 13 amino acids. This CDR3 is CASSVDPNEKLFF. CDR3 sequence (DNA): TGTGCCAGCAGCGTAGATCCGAATGAAAAACTGTTTTTT.

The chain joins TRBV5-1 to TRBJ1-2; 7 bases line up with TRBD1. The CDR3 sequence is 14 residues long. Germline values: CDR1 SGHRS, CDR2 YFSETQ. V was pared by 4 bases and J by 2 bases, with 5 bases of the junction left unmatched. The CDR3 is CASSTGQTNYGYTF. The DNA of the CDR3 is TGCGCCAGCAGCACGGGACAGACAAACTATGGCTACACCTTC.

The CDR3 protein is CASSYGTGDGREYF. Here the CDR3 DNA reads TGTGCCAGCAGTTACGGGACAGGGGACGGACGGGAGTACTTC. The gene calls are TRBV6-5 and TRBJ2-7; 10 bases are a match to TRBD1. The CDR3 sequence is 14 residues long. Trimming removed 2 bases from V and 11 bases from J; junction bases left unmatched: 9. Looked up from germline, CDR1 is MNHEY and CDR2 is SVGAGI.

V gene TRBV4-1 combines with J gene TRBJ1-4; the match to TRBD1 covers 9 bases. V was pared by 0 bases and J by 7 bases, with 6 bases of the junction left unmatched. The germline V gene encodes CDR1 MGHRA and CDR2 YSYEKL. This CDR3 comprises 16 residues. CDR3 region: CASSQEGTGNFEKLFF. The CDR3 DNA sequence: TGCGCCAGCAGCCAAGAAGGGACAGGGAATTTTGAAAAACTGTTTTTT.

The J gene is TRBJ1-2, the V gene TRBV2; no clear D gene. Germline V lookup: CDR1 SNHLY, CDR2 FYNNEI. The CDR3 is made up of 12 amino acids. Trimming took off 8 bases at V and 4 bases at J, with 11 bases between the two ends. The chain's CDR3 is CASVGAGYGYTF. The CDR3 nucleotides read TGTGCCAGCGTTGGAGCAGGCTATGGCTACACCTTC.

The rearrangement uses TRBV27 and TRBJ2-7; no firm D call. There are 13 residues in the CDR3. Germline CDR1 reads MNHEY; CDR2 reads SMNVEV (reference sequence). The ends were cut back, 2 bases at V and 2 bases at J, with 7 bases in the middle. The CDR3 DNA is TGTGCCAGCAGTTTACGGGTTACCTACGAGCAGTACTTC. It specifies CASSLRVTYEQYF.

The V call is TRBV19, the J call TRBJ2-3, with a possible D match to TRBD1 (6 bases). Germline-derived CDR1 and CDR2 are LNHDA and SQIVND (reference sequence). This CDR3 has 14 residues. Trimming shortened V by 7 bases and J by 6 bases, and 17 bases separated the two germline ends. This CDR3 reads CASTLKGVADTQYF. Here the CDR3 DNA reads TGTGCCAGTACCTTGAAGGGGGTGGCGGATACGCAGTATTTT.

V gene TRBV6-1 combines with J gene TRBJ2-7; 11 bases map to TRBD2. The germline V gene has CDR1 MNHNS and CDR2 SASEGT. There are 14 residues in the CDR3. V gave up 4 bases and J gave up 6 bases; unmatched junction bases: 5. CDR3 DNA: TGTGCCAGCAGTGGAGGAGGGACTAGCGGCGAGCAGTACTTC. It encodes CASSGGGTSGEQYF.

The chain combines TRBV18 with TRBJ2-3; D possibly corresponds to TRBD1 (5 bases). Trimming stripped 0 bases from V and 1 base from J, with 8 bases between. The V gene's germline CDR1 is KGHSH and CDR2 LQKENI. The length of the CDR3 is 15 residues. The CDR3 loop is CASSPPTGGTDTQYF. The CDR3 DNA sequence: TGTGCCAGCTCACCACCAACAGGCGGCACAGATACGCAGTATTTT.

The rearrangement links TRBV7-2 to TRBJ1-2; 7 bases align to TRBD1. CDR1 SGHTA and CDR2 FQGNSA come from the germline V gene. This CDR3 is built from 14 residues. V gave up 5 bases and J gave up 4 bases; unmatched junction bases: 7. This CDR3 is CASSTTGTAYGYTF. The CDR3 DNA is TGTGCCAGCAGCACGACCGGGACAGCCTATGGCTACACCTTC.

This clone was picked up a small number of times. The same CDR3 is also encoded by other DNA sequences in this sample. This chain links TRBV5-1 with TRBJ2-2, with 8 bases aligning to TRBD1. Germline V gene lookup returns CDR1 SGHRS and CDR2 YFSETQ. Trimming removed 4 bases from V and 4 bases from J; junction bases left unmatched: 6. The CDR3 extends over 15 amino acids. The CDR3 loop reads CASSMDRVGTGELFF. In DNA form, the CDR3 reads TGCGCCAGCAGCATGGACAGGGTTGGCACCGGGGAGCTGTTTTTT.

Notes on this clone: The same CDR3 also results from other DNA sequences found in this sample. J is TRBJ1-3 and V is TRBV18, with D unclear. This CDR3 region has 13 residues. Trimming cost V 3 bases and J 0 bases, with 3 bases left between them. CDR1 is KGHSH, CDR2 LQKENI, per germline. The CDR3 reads CASSPLSGNTIYF. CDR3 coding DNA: TGTGCCAGCTCACCCCTCTCTGGAAACACCATATATTTT. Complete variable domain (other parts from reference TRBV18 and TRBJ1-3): NAGVMQNPRHLVRRRGQEARLRCSPMKGHSHVYWYRQLPEEGLKFMVYLQKENIIDESGMPKERFSAEFPKEGPSILRIQQVVRGDSAAYFCASSPLSGNTIYFGEGSWLTVV.

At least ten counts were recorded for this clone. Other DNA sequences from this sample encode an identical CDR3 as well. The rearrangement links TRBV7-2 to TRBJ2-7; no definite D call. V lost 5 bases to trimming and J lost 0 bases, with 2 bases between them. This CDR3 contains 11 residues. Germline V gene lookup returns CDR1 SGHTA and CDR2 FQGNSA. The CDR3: CASSLSYEQYF. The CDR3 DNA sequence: TGTGCCAGCAGCCTCTCCTACGAGCAGTACTTC. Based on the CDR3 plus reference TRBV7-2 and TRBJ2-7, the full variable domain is GAGVSQSPSNKVTEKGKDVELRCDPISGHTALYWYRQSLGQGLEFLIYFQGNSAPDKSGLPSDRFSAERTGGSVSTLTIQRTQQEDSAVYLCASSLSYEQYFGPGTRLTVT.

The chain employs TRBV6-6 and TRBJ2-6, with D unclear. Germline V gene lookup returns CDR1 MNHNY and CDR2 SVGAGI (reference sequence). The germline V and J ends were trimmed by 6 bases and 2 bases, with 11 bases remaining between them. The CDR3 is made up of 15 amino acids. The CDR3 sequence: CASSPDGPGANVLTF. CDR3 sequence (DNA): TGTGCCAGCAGCCCGGACGGGCCTGGGGCCAACGTCCTGACTTTC.

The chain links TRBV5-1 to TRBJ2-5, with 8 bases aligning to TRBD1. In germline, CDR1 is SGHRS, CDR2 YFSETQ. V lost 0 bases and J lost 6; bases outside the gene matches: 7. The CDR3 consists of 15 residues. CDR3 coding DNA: TGCGCCAGCAGCTTGGCCGGGACAGGACCTCAGACCCAGTACTTC. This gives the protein CASSLAGTGPQTQYF.